This entry describes one T cell receptor beta chain. The sample is drawn from a study of CD8 T cells in Susac syndrome. Purification of the CD8+ and CD4+ T cells relied on negative isolation, and TEMRA cells underwent FACS enrichment. Reverse transcription of 0.5 to 1 ug RNA was carried out with random hexamers. One entry per CDR3 protein, called by TCRdb with MiXCR from the immunoSEQ multiplex PCR reads. Among under 150,000 distinct CDR3 sequences listed, 94% were seen once. V lost 6 bases, J lost 4 bases, and 24 bases lay in between. The CDR3 has 18 residues. Per the germline V gene, CDR1 is MNHEY and CDR2 is SMNVEV (reference sequence).

This clonotype was obtained from a human donor in good health. Sequencing used CD8+ T cells from PBMCs. The rearrangement links TRBV27 to TRBJ2-2, with D possibly being TRBD1 or TRBD2 (6 bases each). Written as DNA, the CDR3 is TGTGCCAGCAGACCACCCGTTTCCGGAGGGGGAACCACCGGGGAGCTGTTTTTT. It specifies CASRPPVSGGGTTGELFF.